The 8 T cell receptor beta chains reported below all come from one sample, sequenced in a study of blood T cells in healthy people across ages. The use of a sample-barcoded 5' primer and a J-beta primer mix characterized a second PCR of about 6 to 12 cycles. TCRdb reanalysed the 5' RACE reads using MiXCR and keeps one entry per CDR3 protein. Among about 1.8 million distinct CDR3 sequences listed, 49% were seen once. The sample consisted of blood. These receptors were taken from a woman aged 40 to 50 in good health.

CDR3 DNA sequence: TGTGCCATCAGTCCATCAGGGGGCTACGAGCAGTACTTC. The encoded protein is CAISPSGGYEQYF. The gene calls are TRBV10-3 and TRBJ2-7; 7 bases match TRBD1. The CDR3 extends over 13 amino acids. The V gene end was trimmed by 5 bases and the J gene end by 3 bases; junction bases not matched to a gene: 4. Germline-derived CDR1 and CDR2 are ENHRY and SYGVKD.

The chain has TRBV12-3 or TRBV12-4 and TRBJ1-2; D remains unclear. Deletions cut 8 bases from V and 0 bases from J, with 25 bases between. The CDR3 extends over 18 amino acids. The CDR3 protein is CASSPMGRSGGSNYGYTF. DNA of the CDR3: TGTGCCAGCTCTCCCATGGGTCGATCGGGTGGATCTAACTATGGCTACACCTTC.

This chain joins TRBV6-2 or TRBV6-3 and TRBJ2-2; D gene ambiguous. This CDR3 spans 11 amino acids. Germline-derived CDR1 and CDR2 are MNHEY and SVGEGT. Trimming took 7 bases from V and 6 from J, leaving 6 bases between them. CDR3 sequence: CASIKSGELFF. For the CDR3, the DNA is TGTGCCAGCATTAAGTCCGGGGAGCTGTTTTTT.

The V and J genes are TRBV20-1 and TRBJ2-1; TRBD2 matches at 9 bases. Losses at the gene ends were 0 bases for V and 5 bases for J; bases not matched to a gene: 5. Germline V gene sequence: CDR1 DFQATT, CDR2 SNEGSKA (reference sequence). This CDR3 spans 15 amino acids. The CDR3 region has the DNA TGCAGTGCTAGAGATCTAGCGGGGACCCACAATGAGCAGTTCTTC. Protein sequence: CSARDLAGTHNEQFF.

The chain carries TRBV28 and TRBJ2-4, with D maybe TRBD1 (6 bases). The germline V gene encodes CDR1 MDHEN and CDR2 SYDVKM. V was clipped by 5 bases and J by 3 bases, with 14 bases between them. This CDR3 region has 15 residues. CDR3 amino acids: CASSSYEQGKNIQYF. In nucleotides, the CDR3 is TGTGCCAGCAGTAGTTACGAACAGGGCAAAAACATTCAGTACTTC. Variable domain in full (rest from reference TRBV28 and TRBJ2-4): DVKVTQSSRYLVKRTGEKVFLECVQDMDHENMFWYRQDPGLGLRLIYFSYDVKMKEKGDIPEGYSVSREKKERFSLILESASTNQTSMYLCASSSYEQGKNIQYFGAGTRLSVL.

This clonotype was observed a few times. The chain carries TRBV5-5 and TRBJ1-2; possibly TRBD1 for D (5 bases). Germline CDR1 reads SGHKS; CDR2 reads YYEKEE (reference sequence). The CDR3 loop spans 14 amino acids. The ends were cut back, 2 bases at V and 7 bases at J, with 15 bases in the middle. CDR3 DNA: TGTGCCAGCAGCTTTGCAGGGTCAGTAGGTGGCTACACCTTC. The encoded protein is CASSFAGSVGGYTF.

The chain combines TRBV24-1 with TRBJ2-5; D uncertain. The CDR3 is 15 residues long. CDR1 and CDR2 from the germline V gene are KGHDR and SFDVKD. Trimming cost V 4 bases and J 0 bases, with 11 bases left between them. The CDR3 loop is CATSDLYGDQETQYF. The CDR3 nucleotides read TGTGCCACCAGTGACCTATATGGGGACCAAGAGACCCAGTACTTC.

The gene calls are TRBV28 and TRBJ1-2, with 9 bases aligning to TRBD1. V shed 5 bases and J 2 bases; nucleotides not matched to a gene: 15. The CDR3 is 18 residues long. CDR1 is MDHEN, CDR2 SYDVKM, per germline. The CDR3: CASSPTGNRGPENYGYTF. The CDR3, as DNA: TGTGCCAGCAGTCCAACCGGAAACAGGGGGCCCGAGAACTATGGCTACACCTTC.